This TCR beta chain was obtained from a study of cytomegalovirus exposure and HLA in healthy donors. Whole-study results and caveats: Cytomegalovirus association was assigned to about 150 TCR beta chains. For most TCR beta V segments, an earlier analysis put the productive rate at about 87% or about 30% of the time. It was likely that a cluster of highly shared sequence variants was a sequencing artifact.

13 Jbeta primers and 60 Vbeta primers were used for the PCR. Measured with immunoSEQ multiplex PCR; TCRdb has only the in-frame clones, and not every one. Altogether 150,000 to 200,000 clones are present, more than 70% being singletons, with the ten largest covering around 8.3%. With respect to this clone: Its target is not known.

The clonotype originates from a woman between 40 and 50 years old in good health and CMV-seropositive. Material: PBMCs.

The CDR3 loop reads CASSMGQGDGETQYF. The CDR3 DNA reads TGTGCCAGTAGTATGGGACAGGGGGATGGGGAGACCCAGTACTTC. The chain recombines TRBV19 with TRBJ2-5, with 11 bases aligning to TRBD1. After removal of 3 bases from V and 5 bases from J, the junction contained 5 bases not matched to a gene. The CDR3 covers 15 residues. CDR1 LNHDA and CDR2 SQIVND come from the germline V gene (reference sequence). Full variable domain (rest looked up from reference TRBV19 and TRBJ2-5): DGGITQSPKYLFRKEGQNVTLSCEQNLNHDAMYWYRQDPGQGLRLIYYSQIVNDFQKGDIAEGYSVSREKKESFPLTVTSAQKNPTAFYLCASSMGQGDGETQYFGPGTRLLVL.